This TCR beta chain was documented in a study of blood T cell repertoires in COVID-19. Study-level information: Whether acute or convalescent, the COVID-19 samples came from the United States, Italy and Spain. PBMCs, B-cell-depleted T cells, or T cells were the source of the cDNA or gDNA that made up the material.

Profiled with immunoSEQ multiplex PCR; TCRdb holds only in-frame clones, not every one. The data contain roughly 180,000 clones, about four fifths of them singletons. This clone has more than one count but fewer than ten. The germline V gene has CDR1 MGHRA and CDR2 YSYEKL. This CDR3 contains 15 residues. Trimming shortened V by 1 base and J by 3 bases, and 12 bases separated the two germline ends. This clonotype originated in a woman older than 75 with active or convalescent COVID-19. The chain employs TRBV4-1 and TRBJ1-2; D is uncertain. The sequenced sample was peripheral blood. The CDR3 DNA reads as TGCGCCAGCAGCCAAGGGTCCCCTACTGACTATGGCTACACCTTC. It codes for CASSQGSPTDYGYTF.